This T cell receptor beta chain stems from a study of identical twins (dated by TCRdb to the mid-2010s). As for the study more broadly: The study deep-sequenced TCR alpha and beta repertoires from monozygotic twins, unrelated adults of various ages and cord blood to test whether fetal clonotypes persist. Replicate twin experiments were performed at different times using different library preparation protocols to rule out contamination.

Only healthy Caucasian donors were included. Three pairs of female monozygotic twins, all aged 18 to 29 years, made up the twin cohort. The RNA used for TCR libraries was isolated from peripheral blood mononuclear cells. Concerning this clonotype itself: It lacks a known antigen. Within one base of it there is no much larger clone, and no base qualities were kept.

Overall study outcomes, separate from this receptor: Fewer insertions were carried by abundant cord blood beta clonotypes, a similar but weaker trend appeared in young adult naive repertoires, and no such trend appeared in memory repertoires. Because the same donors could not be followed over many years, the conclusions depended on cross-sectional statistical analysis. Compared with coincidental sharing between unrelated individuals, out-of-frame TCR alpha sequences shared between twins had an excess of sequences with low generation probability. Out-of-frame TCR alpha sharing in monozygotic twins was systematically underestimated by recombination models, whereas sharing between unrelated individuals was in agreement with the recombination models. Invariant T cells such as MAIT and iNKT could partly confound zero-insertion analyses, though diverse VJ usage argued against this for most clonotypes. Excess twin sharing in beta out-of-frame sequences was weaker because fewer shared sequences lowered the signal-to-noise ratio.

Counted from cysteine to phenylalanine, this CDR3 has 14 amino acids. Of the read, only the CDR3 DNA is kept; its 42 bases are in frame from base 1. V is cut by 6 bases and J by 9 bases, and the space between the germline ends is 19 bases. CDR1 KGHDR and CDR2 SFDVKD are derived from the germline V gene. Libraries were built with 5' RACE. This sample was sequenced with an Illumina HiSeq 2000. A universal primer binding site was added through template switching, and the final cDNA carried a unique molecular identifier so that TCR cDNA molecules could be counted accurately. Specific primers in the conserved constant-segment region were used to synthesize first-strand cDNA for the TCR alpha and beta chains. To control for contamination, each cDNA library was double barcoded with a SMART-Mk sample barcode plus Illumina barcodes. TruSeq adapter sequences and Illumina sample barcodes were added in two successive PCR steps. The Illumina HiSeq platform was used with custom primers to sequence TCR alpha and beta cDNA libraries. The study's processing was this. Unique molecular identifiers were extracted from raw reads with MiGEC, and CDR3 positions were determined with MiXCR. Recombination models were inferred per individual with the repgenHMM and IGoR tools using an EM algorithm. The tcR package in R was used for shared clonotype analysis, with sharing normalized by the product of cloneset sizes. To study raw recombination without the effects of thymic and clonal selection, out-of-frame nonproductive sequences were analyzed. Clones were called with MiXCR by TCRdb after fastp trimmed the public reads at Q25, and only in-frame beta chains were retained. One record per CDR3 amino acid sequence lists the most common genes and DNA. Clone size and V and J calls follow TCRdb, not the original study. The sample yields about 660,000 distinct CDR3 sequences; 8.6% were counted once. The ten largest clones take up 0.75% to 1% of the sample.

These same data were also listed under a study on yellow fever vaccine responses in identical twins. From the second report: The authors reported that the T cell response to vaccination in identical twins appeared partly convergent and partly personalized. In the study, vaccine-responding T cell clones were precisely tracked in identical twins.

The sequence was obtained from a woman under 30 in good health. Sequencing was done on a sample of PBMCs. The rearranged chain carries TRBV24-1 and TRBJ1-1; the D gene is perhaps TRBD1, from 6 matching bases. Here is the DNA: TGTGCCACCAGTTCCGAATGGACAGCTGTAAAAGCTTTCTTT. It translates as CATSSEWTAVKAFF.